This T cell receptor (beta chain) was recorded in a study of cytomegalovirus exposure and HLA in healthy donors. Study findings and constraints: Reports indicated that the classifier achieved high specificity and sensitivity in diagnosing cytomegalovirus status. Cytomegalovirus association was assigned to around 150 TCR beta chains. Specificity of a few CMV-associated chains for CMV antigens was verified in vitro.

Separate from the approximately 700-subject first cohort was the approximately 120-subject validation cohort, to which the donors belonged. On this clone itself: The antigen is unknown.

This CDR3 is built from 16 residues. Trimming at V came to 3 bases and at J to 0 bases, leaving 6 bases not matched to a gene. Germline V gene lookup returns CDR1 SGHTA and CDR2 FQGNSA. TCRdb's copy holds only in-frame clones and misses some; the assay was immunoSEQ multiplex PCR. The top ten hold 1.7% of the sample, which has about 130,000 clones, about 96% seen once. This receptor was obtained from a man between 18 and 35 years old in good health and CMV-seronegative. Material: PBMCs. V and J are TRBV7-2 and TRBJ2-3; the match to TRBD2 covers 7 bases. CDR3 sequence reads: CASSFGSGVSTDTQYF. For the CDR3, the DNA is TGTGCCAGCAGCTTCGGGAGCGGGGTTAGCACAGATACGCAGTATTTT.